The clone carrying this T cell receptor beta chain was found many times. TCRdb itself ran the PCR reads through MiXCR, one entry per CDR3 protein. Of just under 20,000 distinct CDR3 sequences listed, 35% to 50% are singletons. This sample is part of a study of tumor-infiltrating lymphocytes in oesophageal squamous cell carcinoma. Germline CDR1 is WNHNN and CDR2 is SYGVQD (reference sequence). CDR3 length: 13 residues. V was shortened by 6 bases and J by 0 bases, with 9 bases between the two germline ends. This rearrangement joins TRBV10-1 to TRBJ2-7; D possibly corresponds to TRBD1 (5 bases). The receptor's source is a male donor with esophageal squamous cell carcinoma. The specimen sequenced was esophageal tumor tissue. For the CDR3, the DNA is TGCGCCAGCAGCCGCAGGGACTCCTACGAGCAGTACTTC. Amino acids: CASSRRDSYEQYF.